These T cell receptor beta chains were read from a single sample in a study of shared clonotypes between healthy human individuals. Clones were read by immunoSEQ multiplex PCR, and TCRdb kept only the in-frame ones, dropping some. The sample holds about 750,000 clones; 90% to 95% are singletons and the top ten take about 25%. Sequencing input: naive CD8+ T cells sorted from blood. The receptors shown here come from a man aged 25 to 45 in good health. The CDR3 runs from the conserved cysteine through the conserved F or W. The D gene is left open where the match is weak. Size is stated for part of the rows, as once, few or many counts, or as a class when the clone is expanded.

CASSESKQPGPLHF,TGCGCCAGCAGTGAGTCGAAACAGCCAGGACCCCTCCACTTT,TRBV10-2,-,-,TRBJ1-6
CASGAGEGEQFF,TGTGCCAGCGGGGCGGGAGAAGGAGAGCAGTTCTTC,TRBV25-1,TRBD2,-,TRBJ2-1
CASSEWTGAFMNTEAFF,TGTGCCAGCAGTGAATGGACAGGGGCCTTCATGAACACTGAAGCTTTCTTT,TRBV2,TRBD1,-,TRBJ1-1
CASSPGGQGAYEQYF,TGTGCCAGCAGCCCGGGGGGACAGGGGGCGTACGAGCAGTACTTC,TRBV7-9,TRBD1,-,TRBJ2-7
CSVIGLAGTDTQYF,TGCAGCGTTATTGGACTAGCGGGGACAGATACGCAGTATTTT,TRBV29-1,TRBD2,-,TRBJ2-3
CASSLDVRELFF,TGTGCCAGCAGCTTAGATGTAAGGGAGCTGTTTTTT,TRBV11-2,-,-,TRBJ2-2
CASSYSLLSPNNEQFF,TGTGCCAGCAGTTACTCGTTGCTCAGCCCAAACAATGAGCAGTTCTTC,TRBV6-5,-,-,TRBJ2-1
CASSSGLAASLTDTQYF,TGTGCCAGCAGTTCAGGACTAGCAGCCTCCCTGACAGATACGCAGTATTTT,TRBV27,TRBD2,once,TRBJ2-3
CASSLFGPHSQETQYF,TGCGCCAGCAGCTTGTTTGGTCCTCACTCTCAAGAGACCCAGTACTTC,TRBV5-1,-,-,TRBJ2-5
CASSRTGELFF,TGTGCCAGCAGCCGTACCGGGGAGCTGTTTTTT,TRBV7-9,-,once,TRBJ2-2
CASSLQTTYNEQFF,TGTGCCAGCAGTCTCCAAACCACCTACAATGAGCAGTTCTTC,TRBV27,-,once,TRBJ2-1
CASSATGDSNEKLFF,TGCGCCAGCAGCGCCACAGGGGACAGTAATGAAAAACTGTTTTTT,TRBV4-3,TRBD1,once,TRBJ1-4
CASSPGLAGGTYEQYF,TGTGCCAGCAGCCCCGGCCTAGCGGGAGGGACCTACGAGCAGTACTTC,TRBV7-6,TRBD2,once,TRBJ2-7
CASSFGLAGATDTQYF,TGTGCCAGCAGCTTCGGACTAGCGGGAGCAACAGATACGCAGTATTTT,TRBV11-3,TRBD2,-,TRBJ2-3